The 27 T cell receptor beta chains below come from one sample, sequenced in a study of OX40 agonist ivuxolimab in advanced cancers. Sequencing used immunoSEQ multiplex PCR; TCRdb keeps in-frame clones, though not all of them. The sample gives roughly 40,000 clones, 65% to 85% of which show up once; 20% to 25% is in the top ten. The sequenced sample was CD4+ or CD8+ T cells sorted from blood, obtained in a trial of the OX40 agonist ivuxolimab. The source of these receptors is an adult with an advanced solid tumor such as melanoma, head and neck, liver or kidney cancer.

This clone was counted between two and nine times. One end of the junction fails to match germline, which may point to a read error. This chain uses TRBV19 with TRBJ2-1; 7 positions match TRBD1. The CDR3 loop spans 19 amino acids. From germline, CDR1 is LNHDA and CDR2 SQIVND (reference sequence). The CDR3 reads CASSIPRDSSSSYTNQQFF. In nucleotides, the CDR3 is TGTGCCAGTAGTATCCCACGGGACAGTTCGTCTAGCTACACCAATCAGCAGTTCTTC.

The chain recombines TRBV7-9 with TRBJ2-7; no firm D call. There are 11 residues in the CDR3. V was clipped by 8 bases and J by 7 bases, with 12 bases between them. The germline gives CDR1 SEHNR, CDR2 FQNEAQ (reference sequence). The CDR3 is CASSLRKEQYF. In DNA, the CDR3 is TGTGCCAGCTCCCTGAGAAAAGAGCAGTACTTC.

The genes are TRBV28 and TRBJ2-1, with 10 bases fitting TRBD2. Trimming at V came to 6 bases and at J to 7 bases, leaving 15 bases not matched to a gene. CDR1 is MDHEN and CDR2 is SYDVKM in the germline V gene. CDR3 length: 17 residues. CDR3 DNA: TGTGCCAGCAGACAGCGGGAGGGCTTATCGGGTTTTAATGAGCAGTTCTTC. Its translation is CASRQREGLSGFNEQFF.

The rearrangement links TRBV2 to TRBJ2-7, with unresolved D. Deletions cut 7 bases from V and 5 bases from J, with 12 bases between. The length of the CDR3 is 12 residues. Germline V gene lookup returns CDR1 SNHLY and CDR2 FYNNEI. The CDR3 is CASTLDLDEQYF. In nucleotides, the CDR3 is TGTGCCAGCACCCTGGACCTAGACGAGCAGTACTTC. Variable domain in full (rest from reference TRBV2 and TRBJ2-7): EPEVTQTPSHQVTQMGQEVILRCVPISNHLYFYWYRQILGQKVEFLVSFYNNEISEKSEIFDDQFSVERPDGSNFTLKIRSTKLEDSAMYFCASTLDLDEQYFGPGTRLTVT.

This clone was observed a few times. The rearrangement joins TRBV19 to TRBJ1-5; D perhaps matches TRBD1 (5 bases). The germline CDR1 and CDR2 sequences are LNHDA and SQIVND (reference sequence). Trimming cost V 7 bases and J 1 base, with 11 bases left between them. The CDR3 is 14 residues long. The CDR3 loop reads CASTTGGSNQPQHF. The CDR3 nucleotides are TGTGCCAGTACCACTGGGGGGAGCAATCAGCCCCAGCATTTT.

This chain connects TRBV6-6 to TRBJ2-1; 15 bases are shared with TRBD2. V lost 7 bases and J lost 3; bases outside the gene matches: 4. Germline V gene lookup returns CDR1 MNHNY and CDR2 SVGAGI (reference sequence). This CDR3 has 16 amino acids. The chain's CDR3 is CASKGLAGGFYNEQFF. CDR3 coding DNA: TGTGCCAGCAAGGGACTAGCGGGAGGATTCTACAATGAGCAGTTCTTC.

The chain carries TRBV10-3 and TRBJ1-4; D is perhaps TRBD1 (6 bases). There are 17 residues in the CDR3. Trimming cost V 7 bases and J 0 bases, with 18 bases left between them. The germline CDR1 and CDR2 sequences are ENHRY and SYGVKD. The CDR3 nucleotides are TGTGCCATCACCCCTATCGACAGGCACTCAACTAATGAAAAACTGTTTTTT. It is translated as CAITPIDRHSTNEKLFF.

This chain links TRBV19 with TRBJ1-5, with a possible D match to TRBD1 (5 bases). The germline CDR1 and CDR2 sequences are LNHDA and SQIVND (reference sequence). The CDR3 loop spans 13 amino acids. V lost 5 bases and J lost 8, with 13 bases in between. The CDR3 protein is CASSVGGKEPQHF. CDR3 DNA: TGTGCCAGTAGTGTGGGGGGGAAGGAGCCCCAGCATTTT.

The chain couples TRBV7-9 to TRBJ2-2; tentatively, D is TRBD2 (5 bases). CDR1 is SEHNR, CDR2 FQNEAQ, per germline (reference sequence). The V end was cut by 4 bases, the J end by 7 bases, with 13 bases between. The CDR3 totals 14 residues. CDR3: CASSSQLGFGELFF. The CDR3 DNA reads as TGTGCCAGCAGCTCTCAACTAGGATTCGGGGAGCTGTTTTTT.

V and J are TRBV4-3 and TRBJ2-7; D is uncertain. The CDR3 is made up of 13 amino acids. Germline V gene sequence: CDR1 LGHNA, CDR2 YSLEER. The V end was cut by 2 bases, the J end by 3 bases, with 8 bases between. For the CDR3, the DNA is TGCGCCAGCAGCCAAACGATGCACTACGAGCAGTACTTC. It yields the protein CASSQTMHYEQYF.

The chain joins TRBV11-3 to TRBJ2-2; 9 bases match TRBD1. The CDR3 spans 19 residues. CDR1 and CDR2 (germline): SGHNT, YENEEA. V was clipped by 3 bases and J by 5 bases; unmatched bases: 16. The CDR3 coding sequence is TGTGCCAGCAGCTTGGGAATGATCTGGGACAGGGAGGTAACCGGGGAGCTGTTTTTT. Translated, it gives CASSLGMIWDREVTGELFF.

V is TRBV28 and J is TRBJ2-7; 9 bases align to TRBD2. The CDR3 length is 15 residues. Per germline, CDR1 MDHEN and CDR2 SYDVKM. Trimming took 5 bases from V and 2 from J; bases not matched to a gene: 7. The CDR3 here is CASSAMVAGAYEQYF. As DNA, the CDR3 is TGTGCCAGCAGTGCTATGGTAGCGGGAGCCTACGAGCAGTACTTC. Full variable domain (missing parts from reference TRBV28 and TRBJ2-7): DVKVTQSSRYLVKRTGEKVFLECVQDMDHENMFWYRQDPGLGLRLIYFSYDVKMKEKGDIPEGYSVSREKKERFSLILESASTNQTSMYLCASSAMVAGAYEQYFGPGTRLTVT.

This clone was counted a few times. The chain carries TRBV7-9 and TRBJ2-5; 7 bases agree with TRBD1. This CDR3 is built from 12 residues. The J segment lost 5 bases and the V segment lost 5 bases, leaving 2 bases of the junction unmatched. Per germline, CDR1 SEHNR and CDR2 FQNEAQ (reference sequence). CDR3: CASSKDRETQYF. CDR3 sequence (DNA): TGTGCCAGCAGCAAGGACAGGGAGACCCAGTACTTC.

The genes are TRBV28 and TRBJ1-5, with D tentatively TRBD1 (5 bases). The germline V gene encodes CDR1 MDHEN and CDR2 SYDVKM. Trimming removed 2 bases at V and 11 bases at J, with 10 bases between. This CDR3 has 12 amino acids. This CDR3 reads CASSLRRQTQHF. As DNA, the CDR3 is TGTGCCAGCAGTTTACGAAGACAGACCCAGCATTTT.

This clone was recorded a few times. The V gene is TRBV28, the J gene TRBJ1-5; D not resolved. Germline V gene data show CDR1 as MDHEN and CDR2 as SYDVKM. The V end was cut by 7 bases, the J end by 0 bases, with 13 bases between. This CDR3 region has 15 residues. The CDR3 sequence is CASTLLRNSNQPQHF. The CDR3 DNA follows: TGTGCCAGCACCTTATTAAGGAATAGCAATCAGCCCCAGCATTTT. The whole variable domain, filled in from reference TRBV28 and TRBJ1-5, reads DVKVTQSSRYLVKRTGEKVFLECVQDMDHENMFWYRQDPGLGLRLIYFSYDVKMKEKGDIPEGYSVSREKKERFSLILESASTNQTSMYLCASTLLRNSNQPQHFGDGTRLSIL.

The rearrangement joins TRBV7-9 to TRBJ2-3, with D perhaps matching TRBD2 (5 bases). The CDR3 consists of 15 residues. The V end lost 3 bases, the J end lost 1 base, and 11 bases lay between the germline ends. The V gene's germline CDR1 is SEHNR and CDR2 FQNEAQ (reference sequence). In DNA form, the CDR3 reads TGTGCCAGCAGCTTCCCCTTAGCGCGCACAGATACGCAGTATTTT. Translated: CASSFPLARTDTQYF.

The V and J genes are TRBV12-2 and TRBJ2-3; the table's D gene call, TRBD2, was not cross checked with the DNA. TRBV12-2 is an annotated pseudogene. The CDR3 extends over 16 amino acids. The chain's CDR3 is CASRPTGGRAPDTQYF. CDR3 bases: TGTGCAAGTCGCCCGACCGGCGGGAGGGCCCCAGATACGCAGTATTTT.

The genes are TRBV4-3 and TRBJ1-3, with TRBD1 as a possible D gene (5 bases). Trimming took 0 bases from V and 1 from J, leaving 10 bases between them. The CDR3 has 16 amino acids. Germline V CDR1 and CDR2: LGHNA, YSLEER. The CDR3 nucleotides are TGCGCCAGCAGCCAAGAAACGGGGGGTTCTGGAAACACCATATATTTT. This translates into CASSQETGGSGNTIYF.

V gene TRBV27 combines with J gene TRBJ2-3; 12 bases align to TRBD2. Trimming took 9 bases from V and 1 from J; bases not matched to a gene: 8. The germline V gene has CDR1 MNHEY and CDR2 SMNVEV (reference sequence). The CDR3 has 16 residues. CDR3 residues: CASLAGGTPRTDTQYF. CDR3 DNA: TGTGCCAGTCTAGCGGGGGGGACCCCTCGCACAGATACGCAGTATTTT.

This sequence joins TRBV9 and TRBJ2-3; 10 nucleotides line up with TRBD1. The CDR3 sequence is 14 residues long. Germline V CDR1 and CDR2: SGDLS, YYNGEE. V lost 4 bases, J lost 6 bases, and 5 bases stayed unmatched. The CDR3 nucleotides are TGTGCCAGCAGCAAGACAGGGGGCGGGGATACGCAGTATTTT. It codes for CASSKTGGGDTQYF.

The CDR3 protein is CASSFSGATQYF. The CDR3 DNA sequence: TGTGCCAGCAGCTTTAGCGGGGCTACGCAGTATTTT. This chain joins TRBV7-8 and TRBJ2-3; 8 nucleotides match TRBD2. The CDR3 is made up of 12 amino acids. J gave up 8 bases and V 3 bases, and 1 base lay outside the gene matches. CDR1 and CDR2 (germline): SGHVS, FQNEAQ. Drawing the rest from reference TRBV7-8 and TRBJ2-3, the complete variable domain is GAGVSQSPRYKVAKRGQDVALRCDPISGHVSLFWYQQALGQGPEFLTYFQNEAQLDKSGLPSDRFFAERPEGSVSTLKIQRTQQEDSAVYLCASSFSGATQYFGPGTRLTVL.

The rearrangement joins TRBV5-4 to TRBJ1-2, with 7 bases lining up with TRBD1. The ends lost 4 bases at V and 6 bases at J; junction bases unmatched: 9. Looked up from germline, CDR1 is SGHNT and CDR2 is YYREEE (reference sequence). The CDR3 totals 14 residues. The CDR3 loop reads CASSPRQGKDGYTF. The CDR3 nucleotides are TGTGCCAGCAGCCCTCGACAGGGCAAGGATGGCTACACCTTC.

The V gene is TRBV4-2, the J gene TRBJ2-3; D is undetermined. CDR1 is LGHNA, CDR2 YNFKEQ, per germline. The V and J ends lost 1 base and 0 bases respectively, with 11 bases between them. This CDR3 contains 16 residues. The CDR3 DNA reads as TGTGCCAGCAGCCAAGCCCAGCGTCTGAGCACAGATACGCAGTATTTT. Its protein is CASSQAQRLSTDTQYF.

J is TRBJ2-4 and V is TRBV4-2, with 7 bases aligning to TRBD2. V lost 0 bases to trimming and J lost 6 bases; unmatched junction nucleotides: 8. The CDR3 has 16 residues. CDR1 is LGHNA and CDR2 is YNFKEQ in the germline V gene. In DNA form, the CDR3 reads TGTGCCAGCAGCCAAGATTTAGGACTAGGGACAAACATTCAGTACTTC. It is translated as CASSQDLGLGTNIQYF.

A single count supports this clone. The chain has TRBV7-3 and TRBJ2-2, with TRBD1 identical over 9 bases. V was pared by 5 bases and J by 5 bases, with 3 bases of the junction left unmatched. Germline CDR1 reads SGHTA; CDR2 reads FQGTGA. The CDR3 covers 14 residues. Here the CDR3 reads CASSPGTGTGELFF. Here the CDR3 DNA reads TGTGCCAGCAGCCCGGGGACAGGGACCGGGGAGCTGTTTTTT.

This rearrangement joins TRBV2 to TRBJ2-3, with 8 positions matching TRBD1. Trimming at V came to 10 bases and at J to 4 bases, leaving 10 bases not matched to a gene. Germline CDR1 is SNHLY and CDR2 is FYNNEI. There are 14 residues in the CDR3. CDR3 in amino acids: CATKTGVAADTQYF. The CDR3 bases are TGTGCCACCAAGACAGGGGTTGCGGCAGATACGCAGTATTTT.

This clone was detected only once. CDR3 region: CASSLGGGGNEQYF. The CDR3 nucleotides read TGTGCCAGCAGCCTCGGGGGAGGTGGAAACGAGCAGTACTTC. V is TRBV5-5 and J is TRBJ2-7, with TRBD2 as a possible D gene (6 bases). Germline V CDR1 and CDR2: SGHKS, YYEKEE (reference sequence). The V end lost 4 bases, the J end lost 5 bases, and 16 bases lay between the germline ends. The CDR3 spans 14 residues.